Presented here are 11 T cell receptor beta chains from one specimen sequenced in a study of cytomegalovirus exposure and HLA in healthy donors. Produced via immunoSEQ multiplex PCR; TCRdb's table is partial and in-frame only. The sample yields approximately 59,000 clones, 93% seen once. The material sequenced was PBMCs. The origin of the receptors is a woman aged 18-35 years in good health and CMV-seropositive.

The CDR3 loop reads CASSLSRASGGETQYF. The CDR3 DNA follows: TGTGCCAGCAGCTTATCCCGGGCCTCGGGGGGAGAGACCCAGTACTTC. This chain connects TRBV7-2 to TRBJ2-5; 7 nucleotides line up with TRBD2. This CDR3 has 16 amino acids. Germline V gives CDR1 SGHTA, CDR2 FQGNSA. The J segment lost 4 bases and the V segment lost 2 bases, leaving 10 bases of the junction unmatched.

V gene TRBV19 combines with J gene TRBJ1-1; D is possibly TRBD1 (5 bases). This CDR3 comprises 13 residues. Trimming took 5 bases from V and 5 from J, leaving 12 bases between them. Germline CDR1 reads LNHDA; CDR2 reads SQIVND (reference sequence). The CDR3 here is CASSQGKGTEAFF. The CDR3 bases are TGTGCCAGTAGTCAGGGAAAGGGAACTGAAGCTTTCTTT.

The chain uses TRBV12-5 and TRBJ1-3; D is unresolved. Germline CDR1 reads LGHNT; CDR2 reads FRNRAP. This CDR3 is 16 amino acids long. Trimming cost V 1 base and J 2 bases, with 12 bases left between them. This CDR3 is CASGLAIPGTGNTIYF. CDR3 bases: TGTGCTAGTGGTTTGGCAATTCCGGGAACTGGAAACACCATATATTTT.

The CDR3: CASRRQGADEKLFF. For the CDR3, the DNA is TGCGCCAGCAGACGACAGGGGGCGGACGAAAAACTGTTTTTT. V usage is TRBV5-1 and J usage is TRBJ1-4; 10 bases are shared with TRBD1. V gave up 5 bases and J gave up 8 bases; unmatched junction bases: 6. This CDR3 comprises 14 residues. Germline loops: CDR1 SGHRS, CDR2 YFSETQ.

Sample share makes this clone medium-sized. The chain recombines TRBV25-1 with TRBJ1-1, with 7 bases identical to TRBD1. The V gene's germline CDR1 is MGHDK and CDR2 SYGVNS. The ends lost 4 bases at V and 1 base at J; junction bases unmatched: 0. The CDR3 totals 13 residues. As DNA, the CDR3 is TGTGCCAGCAGTGCAGGGGGGAACACTGAAGCTTTCTTT. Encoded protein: CASSAGGNTEAFF.

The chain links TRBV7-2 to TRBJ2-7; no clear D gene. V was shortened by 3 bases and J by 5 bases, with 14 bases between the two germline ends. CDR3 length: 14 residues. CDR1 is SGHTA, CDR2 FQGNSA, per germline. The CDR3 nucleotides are TGTGCCAGCAGCTTCCAGCGTAGGTCGGACGAGCAGTACTTC. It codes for CASSFQRRSDEQYF.

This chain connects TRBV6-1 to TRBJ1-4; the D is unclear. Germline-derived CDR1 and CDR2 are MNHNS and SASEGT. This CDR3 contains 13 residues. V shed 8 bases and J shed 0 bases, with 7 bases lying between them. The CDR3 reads CASAGATNEKLFF. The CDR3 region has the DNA TGTGCCAGCGCTGGAGCAACTAATGAAAAACTGTTTTTT.

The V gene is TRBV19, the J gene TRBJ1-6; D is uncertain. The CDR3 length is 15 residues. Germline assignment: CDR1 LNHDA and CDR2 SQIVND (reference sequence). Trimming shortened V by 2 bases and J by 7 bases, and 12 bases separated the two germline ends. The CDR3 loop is CASSIYPNINSPLHF. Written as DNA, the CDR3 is TGTGCCAGTAGTATATACCCTAATATCAATTCACCCCTCCACTTT.

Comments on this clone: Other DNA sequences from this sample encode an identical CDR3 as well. The CDR3 is CASSVSRQETQYF. CDR3 DNA sequence: TGTGCCAGCAGCGTCAGTCGCCAAGAGACCCAGTACTTC. The chain employs TRBV9 and TRBJ2-5; D gene ambiguous. The CDR3 covers 13 residues. Between the trimmed V and J ends, which lost 2 bases and 1 base, there was a span of 6 bases. Germline values: CDR1 SGDLS, CDR2 YYNGEE.

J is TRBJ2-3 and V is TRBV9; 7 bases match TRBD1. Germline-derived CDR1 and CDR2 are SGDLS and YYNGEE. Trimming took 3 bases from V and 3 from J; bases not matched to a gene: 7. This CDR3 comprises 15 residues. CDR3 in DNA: TGTGCCAGCAGCGACACCAGGGGGTCTACAGATACGCAGTATTTT. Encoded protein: CASSDTRGSTDTQYF.

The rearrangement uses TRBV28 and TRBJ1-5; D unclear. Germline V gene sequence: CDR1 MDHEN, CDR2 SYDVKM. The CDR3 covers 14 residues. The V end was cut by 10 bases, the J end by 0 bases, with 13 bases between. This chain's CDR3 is CATGEGGSNQPQHF. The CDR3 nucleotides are TGTGCCACCGGGGAGGGTGGTAGCAATCAGCCCCAGCATTTT.